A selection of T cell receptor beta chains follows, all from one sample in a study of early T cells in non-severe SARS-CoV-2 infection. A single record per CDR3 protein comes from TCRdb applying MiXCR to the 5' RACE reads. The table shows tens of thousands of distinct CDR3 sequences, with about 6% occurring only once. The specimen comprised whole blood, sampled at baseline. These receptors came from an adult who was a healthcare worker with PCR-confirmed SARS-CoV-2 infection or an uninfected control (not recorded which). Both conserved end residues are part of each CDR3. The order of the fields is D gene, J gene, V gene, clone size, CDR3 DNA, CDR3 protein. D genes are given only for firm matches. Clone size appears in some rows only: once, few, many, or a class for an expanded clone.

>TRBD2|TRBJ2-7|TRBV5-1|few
TGCGCCAGCACCCCCACGGCGGGAGCTTCCTACGAGCAGTACTTC
CASTPTAGASYEQYF
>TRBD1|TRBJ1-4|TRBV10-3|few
TGTGCCATCAGTGAGACCCGACAGGGAGATAATGAAAAACTGTTTTTT
CAISETRQGDNEKLFF
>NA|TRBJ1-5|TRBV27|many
TGTGCCAGCAGTTTAGAGGGTATCAGCAATCAGCCCCAGCATTTT
CASSLEGISNQPQHF
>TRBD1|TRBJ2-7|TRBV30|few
TGTGCCTGGCGTCCCACAGGGGTGGGCGAGCAGTACTTC
CAWRPTGVGEQYF
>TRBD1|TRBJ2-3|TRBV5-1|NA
TGCGCCAGCAGATTAACCGGGACAGGGGACACAGATACGCAGTATTTT
CASRLTGTGDTDTQYF
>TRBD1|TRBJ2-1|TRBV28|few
TGTGCCAGCAGCCTGGACAGGGGGTATGTCAATGAGCAGTTCTTC
CASSLDRGYVNEQFF
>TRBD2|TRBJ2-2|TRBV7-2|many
TGTGCCAGCAGCTCCCGGACTAGCTTGATCACCGGGGAGCTGTTTTTT
CASSSRTSLITGELFF
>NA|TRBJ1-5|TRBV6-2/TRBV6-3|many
TGTGCCAGCGGGGACACCTTACAGCCCCAGCATTTT
CASGDTLQPQHF
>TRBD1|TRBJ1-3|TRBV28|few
TGTGCCAGCAGTTCACCGGGACAGAGCCTCGGAAACACCATATATTTT
CASSSPGQSLGNTIYF
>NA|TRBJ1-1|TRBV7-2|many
TGTGCCAGCAGCTTTAGCTCAAGCAGGGGTGCGACTGAAGCTTTCTTT
CASSFSSSRGATEAFF
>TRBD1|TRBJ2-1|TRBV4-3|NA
TGCGCCAGCAGCCAGAGGACAGGGTGGAATGAGCAGTTCTTC
CASSQRTGWNEQFF
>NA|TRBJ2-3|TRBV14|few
TGTGCCAGCAGCCAAGACCGAGGGGGATGGAGCACAGATACGCAGTATTTT
CASSQDRGGWSTDTQYF
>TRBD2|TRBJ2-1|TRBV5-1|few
TGCGCCAGCAGCCCCCGGACTAGCCGAATGAATGAGCAGTTCTTC
CASSPRTSRMNEQFF
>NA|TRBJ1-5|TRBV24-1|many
TGTGCCACCAGTGATTCCGCGCAGGGATCGAGTCAGCCCCAGCATTTT
CATSDSAQGSSQPQHF
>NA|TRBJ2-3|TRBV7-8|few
TGTGCCAGCAGCTTAAGGTGGGAGCCTAGCACAGATACGCAGTATTTT
CASSLRWEPSTDTQYF
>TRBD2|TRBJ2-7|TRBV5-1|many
TGCGCCAGCAGCCTACGACTAGCGGGAGTTTCCCCTTACGACGAGCAGTACTTC
CASSLRLAGVSPYDEQYF
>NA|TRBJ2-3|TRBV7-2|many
TGTGCCAGCAGCTTAGTGGTAGGGAGCACAGATACGCAGTATTTT
CASSLVVGSTDTQYF